A selection of T cell receptor beta chains follows, all from one sample in a study of Graves' ophthalmopathy and Graves' hyperthyroidism. One entry per CDR3 protein, called by TCRdb with MiXCR from the multiplex PCR reads. The table includes 360,000 or so distinct CDR3 sequences, around 20% detected once. The sample consisted of peripheral blood. Receptors originate from a woman aged 18-29 years with Graves' ophthalmopathy. Each CDR3 is given with its conserved first and last residue. D genes are given only for firm matches. Size values are once, few and many counts, or a class for expanded clones, and some rows have none.

size: many; J: TRBJ1-1; V: TRBV6-5; D: .; CDR3: CASSYSQVNTEAFF
size: many; J: TRBJ2-4; V: TRBV20-1; D: TRBD1; CDR3: CSVLDRVAAKNIQYF
size: many; J: TRBJ2-7; V: TRBV6-2/TRBV6-3; D: TRBD1; CDR3: CASTPQGQGATYEQYF
size: many; J: TRBJ1-5; V: TRBV6-2/TRBV6-3; D: .; CDR3: CASSLYYGPQHF
size: many; J: TRBJ2-7; V: TRBV10-3; D: .; CDR3: CAISGSAYEQYF
size: many; J: TRBJ2-5; V: TRBV7-2; D: TRBD2; CDR3: CASSLAHGSGGLQGTQYF
size: many; J: TRBJ1-1; V: TRBV18; D: .; CDR3: CASSPVTGQNTEAFF
size: many; J: TRBJ2-5; V: TRBV7-3; D: .; CDR3: CASSLRGGPYQETQYF
size: many; J: TRBJ2-7; V: TRBV7-2; D: TRBD2; CDR3: CASSLAAGVHEQYF
size: many; J: TRBJ1-3; V: TRBV12-3/TRBV12-4; D: .; CDR3: CASNIRGPLSGNTIYF
size: many; J: TRBJ1-2; V: TRBV24-1; D: TRBD1; CDR3: CATSDPQGPGANYGYTF
size: many; J: TRBJ2-2; V: TRBV19; D: .; CDR3: CATLLAEPTGELFF
size: many; J: TRBJ2-4; V: TRBV6-2/TRBV6-3; D: .; CDR3: CASSQGGDIQYF
size: many; J: TRBJ2-5; V: TRBV7-2; D: TRBD2; CDR3: CASSLAAGGIQETQYF
size: many; J: TRBJ1-1; V: TRBV6-1; D: .; CDR3: CASRLPGLGNTEAFF
size: many; J: TRBJ2-2; V: TRBV9; D: TRBD2; CDR3: CASSVDFGTSGPNTGELFF
size: few; J: TRBJ1-2; V: TRBV12-3/TRBV12-4; D: .; CDR3: CASSPTIWGNYGYTF
size: many; J: TRBJ2-2; V: TRBV7-2; D: TRBD2; CDR3: CASSIAGGPTGELFF
size: many; J: TRBJ1-5; V: TRBV20-1; D: TRBD1; CDR3: CSAPGTGSYQPQHF
size: many; J: TRBJ2-7; V: TRBV20-1; D: .; CDR3: CSARDLFVLYEQYF
size: few; J: TRBJ2-2; V: TRBV6-1; D: TRBD1; CDR3: CASRPQGANTGELFF
size: many; J: TRBJ2-7; V: TRBV28; D: .; CDR3: CASSMRAEVYEQYF
size: many; J: TRBJ1-1; V: TRBV29-1; D: .; CDR3: CSALQGNTEAFF
size: many; J: TRBJ2-5; V: TRBV9; D: TRBD2; CDR3: CASSALGAGVETQYF
size: many; J: TRBJ1-1; V: TRBV27; D: .; CDR3: CASWGRGTLNTEAFF
size: many; J: TRBJ1-1; V: TRBV12-3/TRBV12-4; D: .; CDR3: CASSLRARGSPLNTEAFF
size: .; J: TRBJ2-7; V: TRBV24-1; D: .; CDR3: CATSDLNYEQYF
size: many; J: TRBJ1-2; V: TRBV6-5; D: .; CDR3: CASSHSDASYGYTF
size: many; J: TRBJ2-7; V: TRBV27; D: .; CDR3: CASSLTPRYYEQYF
size: many; J: TRBJ1-3; V: TRBV7-9; D: .; CDR3: CASSFASGNTIYF
size: many; J: TRBJ1-1; V: TRBV4-1; D: .; CDR3: CASIDSQGEAFF
size: many; J: TRBJ1-1; V: TRBV27; D: .; CDR3: CASGPNLNTEAFF
size: many; J: TRBJ1-5; V: TRBV20-1; D: TRBD1; CDR3: CSARSGAGGSGSNQPQHF
size: .; J: TRBJ1-1; V: TRBV6-2/TRBV6-3; D: .; CDR3: CAAQLLPQVNTEAFF
size: many; J: TRBJ2-6; V: TRBV6-5; D: .; CDR3: CASRLTPGASGANVLTF
size: many; J: TRBJ2-7; V: TRBV28; D: TRBD2; CDR3: CASSFVPGGPYEQYF
size: many; J: TRBJ2-2; V: TRBV11-3; D: .; CDR3: CASSPGGANTGELFF
size: .; J: TRBJ2-7; V: TRBV12-5; D: .; CDR3: CASDLKGSPYEQYF
size: many; J: TRBJ2-7; V: TRBV29-1; D: .; CDR3: CSVNSGYEQYF
size: many; J: TRBJ2-6; V: TRBV7-3; D: .; CDR3: CASSFEGFSSGANVLTF
size: many; J: TRBJ2-7; V: TRBV7-9; D: .; CDR3: CASSLTTYEQYF
size: .; J: TRBJ1-1; V: TRBV11-1; D: TRBD1; CDR3: CASSLSYRGVNTEAFF
size: many; J: TRBJ2-5; V: TRBV5-1; D: .; CDR3: CASSLGQELKETQYF
size: few; J: TRBJ1-2; V: TRBV6-1; D: .; CDR3: CASSPPRERRYGYTF
size: .; J: TRBJ2-2; V: TRBV6-4; D: TRBD2; CDR3: CASSDGNSGRAYTGELFF
size: many; J: TRBJ1-5; V: TRBV4-1; D: .; CDR3: CASSQDLGQLQPQHF
size: .; J: TRBJ1-5; V: TRBV24-1; D: TRBD1; CDR3: CATSDGTDQPQHF
size: many; J: TRBJ2-7; V: TRBV6-5; D: .; CDR3: CASSYSPLARYEQYF
size: many; J: TRBJ2-6; V: TRBV9; D: .; CDR3: CASSVGGVSGANVLTF
size: .; J: TRBJ1-5; V: TRBV25-1; D: TRBD1; CDR3: CASSERDRESQPQHF
size: many; J: TRBJ2-7; V: TRBV11-2; D: TRBD1; CDR3: CASSTRTGAGPVPHEQYF
size: many; J: TRBJ1-5; V: TRBV7-2; D: .; CDR3: CASSSKGDQPQHF
size: .; J: TRBJ1-1; V: TRBV19; D: .; CDR3: CASSIGGGGGTEAFF
size: many; J: TRBJ2-5; V: TRBV7-6; D: TRBD1; CDR3: CASSLGGQGETQYF
size: many; J: TRBJ1-1; V: TRBV29-1; D: .; CDR3: CSVDGGNTEAFF
size: many; J: TRBJ2-7; V: TRBV30; D: TRBD2; CDR3: CAWRVGLAGGYEQYF
size: many; J: TRBJ1-5; V: TRBV12-3/TRBV12-4; D: TRBD1; CDR3: CASSPPDRAPFNQPQHF
size: many; J: TRBJ2-3; V: TRBV25-1; D: TRBD2; CDR3: CASTGLAGGSHTQYF
size: many; J: TRBJ1-5; V: TRBV20-1; D: .; CDR3: CSGMKKEAQHF
size: many; J: TRBJ2-7; V: TRBV2; D: TRBD1; CDR3: CASRPSGGSGHEQYF